The 2 T cell receptor beta chains listed next were all sequenced from one sample in a study of OX40 agonist ivuxolimab in advanced cancers. The table came from immunoSEQ multiplex PCR; TCRdb's copy has only in-frame clones and leaves some out. The sample carries about 29,000 clones, 92% recorded once. The source was CD4+ or CD8+ T cells sorted from blood, collected in a trial of the OX40 agonist ivuxolimab. The source is an adult with an advanced solid tumor such as melanoma, head and neck, liver or kidney cancer.

The chain employs TRBV6-5 and TRBJ2-5; 12 bases match TRBD1. This CDR3 is 16 amino acids long. With 2 bases clipped from V and 5 bases from J, the junction kept 6 bases outside the gene matches. Germline V CDR1 and CDR2: MNHEY, SVGAGI. CDR3 sequence reads: CASSYMGTGGFETQYF. The CDR3 nucleotides are TGTGCCAGCAGTTACATGGGGACAGGGGGCTTCGAGACCCAGTACTTC.

The rearrangement joins TRBV27 to TRBJ2-5; TRBD2 matches 7 bases. CDR1 is MNHEY, CDR2 SMNVEV, per germline (reference sequence). The CDR3 spans 16 residues. V lost 3 bases to trimming and J lost 5 bases; unmatched junction nucleotides: 12. The chain's CDR3 is CASSLGGRRRGETQYF. The DNA for the CDR3 is TGTGCCAGCAGTTTGGGCGGGAGAAGGAGAGGGGAGACCCAGTACTTC.